The present TCR beta chain was sequenced within a study of OX40 agonist ivuxolimab in advanced cancers. This clone was detected only once. Profiled with immunoSEQ multiplex PCR; TCRdb holds only in-frame clones, not every one. The sample holds approximately 50,000 clones; approximately 91% are singletons and the top ten take 11% to 15%. The CDR3 is 14 residues long. The V end lost 1 base, the J end lost 1 base, and 7 bases lay between the germline ends. Germline-derived CDR1 and CDR2 are SGHVS and FQNEAQ. The receptor's source is an adult with an advanced solid tumor such as melanoma, head and neck, liver or kidney cancer. The gene calls are TRBV7-8 and TRBJ1-1; D is uncertain. The sample consisted of CD4+ or CD8+ T cells sorted from blood, taken in a trial of the OX40 agonist ivuxolimab. The CDR3 loop is CASSLVGRNTEAFF. As DNA, the CDR3 is TGTGCCAGCAGCTTAGTGGGGAGGAACACTGAAGCTTTCTTT.